These 21 T cell receptor beta chains came from one sample sequenced in a study of T-cell memory formation after mild COVID-19. TCRdb recomputed calls from the 5' RACE reads with MiXCR, one row per CDR3 protein. The sample includes hundreds of thousands of distinct CDR3 sequences, around 30% of them seen just once. Sequencing was performed on PBMCs or a T cell subset sorted from them (not recorded which). The receptors here all came from an adult woman who had mild COVID-19 (a few samples of this study predate the infection). Cell type and time point are not known.

The chain couples TRBV7-9 to TRBJ2-7, with D perhaps TRBD1 (6 bases). V lost 5 bases and J 2 bases, leaving 16 bases between the germline ends. The germline CDR1 and CDR2 sequences are SEHNR and FQNEAQ (reference sequence). This CDR3 spans 15 amino acids. As DNA, the CDR3 is TGTGCCAGCAGCAGGGTTTTGGACAGTACCTACGAGCAGTACTTC. The encoded protein is CASSRVLDSTYEQYF.

This clonotype has just a few counts. This chain uses TRBV20-1 with TRBJ1-1; perhaps TRBD1 as D (5 bases). Germline V gives CDR1 DFQATT, CDR2 SNEGSKA (reference sequence). The V and J ends lost 5 bases and 1 base respectively, with 14 bases between them. The CDR3 runs 14 residues. CDR3 sequence (DNA): TGCAGTGCTGATCTGGCAGGGAGGAACACTGAAGCTTTCTTT. This codes for CSADLAGRNTEAFF.

This clonotype has only a few counts. The CDR3 reads CASSPTGPNYGYTF. The CDR3 DNA follows: TGTGCCAGCAGTCCTACGGGCCCCAACTATGGCTACACCTTC. The chain combines TRBV9 with TRBJ1-2; D is ambiguous. CDR1 is SGDLS and CDR2 is YYNGEE in the germline V gene. The V and J ends lost 5 bases and 2 bases respectively, with 13 bases between them. This CDR3 comprises 14 residues.

This chain uses TRBV5-1 with TRBJ2-5; D not certain. The germline V gene has CDR1 SGHRS and CDR2 YFSETQ. V lost 0 bases to trimming and J lost 0 bases, with 9 bases between them. The CDR3 loop spans 15 amino acids. Here the CDR3 reads CASSLGGQYQETQYF. For the CDR3, the DNA is TGCGCCAGCAGCTTGGGAGGCCAGTACCAAGAGACCCAGTACTTC.

The CDR3 loop reads CASSPDSPREQPQHF. CDR3 in DNA: TGCGCCAGCAGCCCGGACTCTCCTCGGGAGCAGCCCCAGCATTTT. The chain recombines TRBV5-1 with TRBJ1-5; no reliable D call. Looked up from germline, CDR1 is SGHRS and CDR2 is YFSETQ. The CDR3 has 15 amino acids. V lost 4 bases to trimming and J lost 7 bases, with 18 bases between them.

The chain couples TRBV13 to TRBJ2-7; D unresolved. CDR3 size: 13 residues. V gave up 0 bases and J gave up 8 bases, with 11 bases separating them. CDR1 and CDR2 from the germline V gene are PRHDT and FYEKMQ (reference sequence). The CDR3 nucleotides are TGTGCCAGCAGCTTAGGCGTAAAGGTACAGCAGTACTTC. This gives the protein CASSLGVKVQQYF.

The chain combines TRBV6-2 or TRBV6-3 with TRBJ2-2, with 12 positions matching TRBD2. The CDR3 loop spans 16 amino acids. V dropped 7 bases and J dropped 9; count of bases not matched to a gene: 12. Germline CDR1 MNHEY, CDR2 SVGEGT. CDR3 residues: CASTNLRTSGKRELFF. The CDR3 DNA reads as TGTGCCAGCACCAACCTCCGGACTAGCGGGAAGAGGGAGCTGTTTTTT.

The rearrangement links TRBV24-1 to TRBJ1-1; D remains unclear. The CDR3 sequence is 15 residues long. Looked up from germline, CDR1 is KGHDR and CDR2 is SFDVKD. Between the trimmed V and J ends, which lost 5 bases and 3 bases, there was a span of 15 bases. CDR3 in DNA: TGTGCCACCAGTGGTTCGCCCAATGGGGACACTGAAGCTTTCTTT. Encoded protein: CATSGSPNGDTEAFF.

In its sample, this clonotype was seen a few times. This chain connects TRBV30 to TRBJ2-1, with TRBD1 identical over 7 bases. Germline-derived CDR1 and CDR2 are GTSNPN and SVGIG (reference sequence). Unmatched junction bases numbered 3, after V lost 5 bases and J lost 2 bases. This CDR3 region has 13 residues. CDR3 sequence (DNA): TGTGCCTGGGCCGGACAGGCCTACAATGAGCAGTTCTTC. Protein sequence: CAWAGQAYNEQFF.

The rearrangement links TRBV30 to TRBJ2-3; D possibly corresponds to TRBD2 (5 bases). Germline V gives CDR1 GTSNPN, CDR2 SVGIG (reference sequence). The CDR3 extends over 15 amino acids. The V and J ends lost 0 bases and 4 bases respectively, with 14 bases between them. The CDR3 DNA is TGTGCCTGGAGTGTCCTAGCCCGAGGATCAGATACGCAGTATTTT. Its protein is CAWSVLARGSDTQYF.

This clonotype showed up just a few times. CDR3 in DNA: TGTGCCAGCAGCCAGACGGACACGGATTACGAGCAGTACTTC. Its translation: CASSQTDTDYEQYF. The rearrangement links TRBV3-1 to TRBJ2-7, with D maybe TRBD1 (5 bases). The ends were cut back, 3 bases at V and 4 bases at J, with 13 bases in the middle. The CDR3 length is 14 residues. From germline, CDR1 is LGHDT and CDR2 YNNKEL (reference sequence).

This clonotype has more than one count but fewer than ten. The genes are TRBV9 and TRBJ1-1, with D unresolved. The CDR3 totals 14 residues. The germline gives CDR1 SGDLS, CDR2 YYNGEE. V shed 0 bases and J shed 1 base, with 7 bases lying between them. This CDR3 reads CASSVGPGNTEAFF. CDR3 nucleotides: TGTGCCAGCAGCGTAGGTCCGGGGAACACTGAAGCTTTCTTT.

This clonotype was counted between two and nine times. This sequence joins TRBV6-5 and TRBJ1-2, with D uncertain. This CDR3 contains 13 residues. CDR1 is MNHEY and CDR2 is SVGAGI in the germline V gene. V lost 2 bases and J lost 6, with 10 bases in between. The CDR3 loop is CASSYLGNDGYTF. The CDR3, as DNA: TGTGCCAGCAGTTACCTTGGCAATGATGGCTACACCTTC.

The chain has TRBV29-1 and TRBJ2-3, with D possibly TRBD1 on 5 matching bases. With 8 bases removed from V and 0 bases from J, the gap between germline ends came to 12 bases. Germline lookup yields CDR1 SQVTM and CDR2 ANQGSEA. This CDR3 comprises 13 residues. The CDR3 here is CSFRTPSTDTQYF. CDR3 nucleotides: TGCAGCTTCAGGACACCTAGCACAGATACGCAGTATTTT.

In this sample, this clonotype turned up many times. The genes are TRBV20-1 and TRBJ2-7, with no clear D. The length of the CDR3 is 16 residues. Trimming removed 0 bases from V and 1 base from J, with 16 bases in between. Germline V gene data show CDR1 as DFQATT and CDR2 as SNEGSKA (reference sequence). The CDR3 sequence: CSARDPAGGGSYEQYF. The DNA for the CDR3 is TGCAGTGCTAGAGACCCGGCCGGTGGCGGTTCCTACGAGCAGTACTTC.

In this sample, this clonotype turned up a few times. The chain links TRBV27 to TRBJ1-5; D is unclear. CDR3 size: 13 residues. Germline-derived CDR1 and CDR2 are MNHEY and SMNVEV (reference sequence). Trimming shortened V by 5 bases and J by 5 bases, and 10 bases separated the two germline ends. The CDR3 sequence is CASSRSEDQPQHF. As DNA, the CDR3 is TGTGCCAGCAGTCGGTCCGAAGATCAGCCCCAGCATTTT.

This clonotype appeared many times. V and J are TRBV6-1 and TRBJ1-5, with 8 bases that match TRBD1. J gave up 4 bases and V 5 bases, and 1 base lay outside the gene matches. CDR1 and CDR2 (germline): MNHNS, SASEGT. The length of the CDR3 is 13 residues. For the CDR3, the DNA is TGTGCCAGCAGTCGACAGGGGAATCAGCCCCAGCATTTT. Protein product: CASSRQGNQPQHF.

This clonotype was detected a few times. The chain recombines TRBV20-1 with TRBJ2-1, with D hard to call. V lost 0 bases and J lost 0, with 6 bases in between. Germline values: CDR1 DFQATT, CDR2 SNEGSKA (reference sequence). This CDR3 spans 14 amino acids. The CDR3 reads CSARDRGSYNEQFF. In DNA form, the CDR3 reads TGCAGTGCTAGAGATCGAGGCTCCTACAATGAGCAGTTCTTC.

The chain recombines TRBV6-1 with TRBJ2-1; D remains ambiguous. With 5 bases removed from V and 0 bases from J, the gap between germline ends came to 14 bases. The germline CDR1 and CDR2 sequences are MNHNS and SASEGT. The CDR3 is made up of 16 amino acids. The DNA of the CDR3 is TGTGCCAGCAGTTCCCTAGACTCTAGCTCCTACAATGAGCAGTTCTTC. This encodes CASSSLDSSSYNEQFF.

The V and J genes are TRBV2 and TRBJ1-3, with D uncertain. The length of the CDR3 is 12 residues. Germline loops: CDR1 SNHLY, CDR2 FYNNEI. V was trimmed by 4 bases and J by 7 bases, leaving 8 bases between them. The CDR3 is CASSVPENTIYF. For the CDR3, the DNA is TGTGCCAGCAGTGTTCCCGAGAACACCATATATTTT.

This clonotype was detected only a few times. The CDR3 is CAWRGGNTIYF. The CDR3 DNA sequence: TGTGCCTGGAGGGGTGGAAACACCATATATTTT. The chain joins TRBV30 to TRBJ1-3; D unclear. Germline V gene sequence: CDR1 GTSNPN, CDR2 SVGIG (reference sequence). Trimming cost V 3 bases and J 3 bases, with 3 bases left between them. The CDR3 sequence is 11 residues long. Filled out from reference TRBV30 and TRBJ1-3, the complete variable domain reads SQTIHQWPATLVQPVGSPLSLECTVEGTSNPNLYWYRQAAGRGLQLLFYSVGIGQISSEVPQNLSASRPQDRQFILSSKKLLLSDSGFYLCAWRGGNTIYFGEGSWLTVV.